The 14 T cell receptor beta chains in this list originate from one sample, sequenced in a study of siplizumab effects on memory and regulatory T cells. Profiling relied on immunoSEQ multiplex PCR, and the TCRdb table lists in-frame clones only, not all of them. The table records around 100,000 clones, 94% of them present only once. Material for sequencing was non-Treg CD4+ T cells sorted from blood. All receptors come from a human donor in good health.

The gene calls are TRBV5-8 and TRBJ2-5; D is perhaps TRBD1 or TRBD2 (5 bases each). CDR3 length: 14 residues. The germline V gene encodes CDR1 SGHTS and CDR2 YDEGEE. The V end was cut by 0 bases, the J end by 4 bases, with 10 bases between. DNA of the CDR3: TGTGCCAGCAGCTTGGCCGGGACCCCAGAGACCCAGTACTTC. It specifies CASSLAGTPETQYF.

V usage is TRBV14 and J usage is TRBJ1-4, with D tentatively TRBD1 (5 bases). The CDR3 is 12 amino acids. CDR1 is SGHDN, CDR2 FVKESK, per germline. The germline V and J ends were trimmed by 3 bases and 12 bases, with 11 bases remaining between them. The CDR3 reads CASSQKGVELFF. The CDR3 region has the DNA TGTGCCAGCAGCCAGAAAGGGGTGGAACTGTTTTTT. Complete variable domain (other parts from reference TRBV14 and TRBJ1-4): EAGVTQFPSHSVIEKGQTVTLRCDPISGHDNLYWYRRVMGKEIKFLLHFVKESKQDESGMPNNRFLAERTGGTYSTLKVQPAELEDSGVYFCASSQKGVELFFGSGTQLSVL.

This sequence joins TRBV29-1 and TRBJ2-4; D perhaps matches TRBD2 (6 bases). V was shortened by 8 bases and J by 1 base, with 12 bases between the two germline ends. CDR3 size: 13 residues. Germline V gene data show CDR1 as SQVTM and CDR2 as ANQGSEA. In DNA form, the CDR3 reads TGCAGCTGTTTTAGCGGCGCCAAAAACATTCAGTACTTC. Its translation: CSCFSGAKNIQYF.

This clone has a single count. This CDR3 is CASSLGLAGAVRNTGELFF. For the CDR3, the DNA is TGCGCCAGCAGCCTGGGACTAGCGGGAGCAGTTCGGAACACCGGGGAGCTGTTTTTT. The chain employs TRBV5-1 and TRBJ2-2; TRBD2 matches at 14 bases. This CDR3 spans 19 amino acids. Trimming cost V 4 bases and J 1 base; bases outside gene matches: 9. Per the germline V gene, CDR1 is SGHRS and CDR2 is YFSETQ.

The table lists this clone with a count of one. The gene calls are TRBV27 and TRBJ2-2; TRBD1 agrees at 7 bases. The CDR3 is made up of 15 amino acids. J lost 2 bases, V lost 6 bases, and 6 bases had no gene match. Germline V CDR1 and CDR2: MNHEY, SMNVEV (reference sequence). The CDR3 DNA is TGTGCCAGCAGGGAATGGGACAGCAACACCGGGGAGCTGTTTTTT. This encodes CASREWDSNTGELFF.

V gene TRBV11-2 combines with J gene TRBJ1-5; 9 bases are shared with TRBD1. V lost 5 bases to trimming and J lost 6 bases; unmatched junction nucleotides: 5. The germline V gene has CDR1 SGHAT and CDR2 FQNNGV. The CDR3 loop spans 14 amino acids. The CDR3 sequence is CASSIQGAGQPQHF. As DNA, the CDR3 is TGTGCCAGCAGCATACAGGGGGCAGGTCAGCCCCAGCATTTT.

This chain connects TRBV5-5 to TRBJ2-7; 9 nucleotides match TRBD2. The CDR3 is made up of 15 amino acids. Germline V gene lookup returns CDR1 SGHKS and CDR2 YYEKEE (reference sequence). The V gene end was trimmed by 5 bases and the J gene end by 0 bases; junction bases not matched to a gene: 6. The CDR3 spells CASRSSGGSSYEQYF. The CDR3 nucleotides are TGTGCCAGCAGATCCAGCGGGGGGAGCTCCTACGAGCAGTACTTC.

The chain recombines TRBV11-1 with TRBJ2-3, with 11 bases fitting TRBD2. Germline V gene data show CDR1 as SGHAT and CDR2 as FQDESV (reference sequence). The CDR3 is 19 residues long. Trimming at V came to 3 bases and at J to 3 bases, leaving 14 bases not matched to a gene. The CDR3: CASSFPGRVAGGRTDTQYF. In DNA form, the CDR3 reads TGTGCCAGCAGCTTCCCGGGTCGGGTAGCGGGAGGGCGTACAGATACGCAGTATTTT.

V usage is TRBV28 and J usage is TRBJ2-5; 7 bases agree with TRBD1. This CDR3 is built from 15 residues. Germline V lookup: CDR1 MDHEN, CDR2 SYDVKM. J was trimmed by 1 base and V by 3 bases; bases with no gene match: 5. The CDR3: CASSLGQTSQETQYF. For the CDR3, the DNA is TGTGCCAGCAGTTTGGGACAGACCTCCCAAGAGACCCAGTACTTC.

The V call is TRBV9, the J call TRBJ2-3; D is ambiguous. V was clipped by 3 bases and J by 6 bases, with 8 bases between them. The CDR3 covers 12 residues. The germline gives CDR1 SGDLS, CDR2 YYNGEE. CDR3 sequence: CASSGPLDTQYF. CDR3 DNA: TGTGCCAGCAGCGGCCCATTGGATACGCAGTATTTT.

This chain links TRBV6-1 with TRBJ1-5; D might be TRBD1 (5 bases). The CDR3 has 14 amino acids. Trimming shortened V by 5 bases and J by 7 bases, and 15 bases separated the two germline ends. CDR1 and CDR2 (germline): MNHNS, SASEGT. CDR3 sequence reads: CASSYWGSDQPQHF. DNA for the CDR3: TGTGCCAGCAGTTATTGGGGGTCGGACCAGCCCCAGCATTTT.

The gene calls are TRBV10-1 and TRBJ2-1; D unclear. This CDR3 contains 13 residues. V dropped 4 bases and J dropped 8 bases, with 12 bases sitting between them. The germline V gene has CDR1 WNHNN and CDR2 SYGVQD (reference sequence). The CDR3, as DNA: TGCGCCAGCAGTGTCGGAAGTCTCGATGAGCAGTTCTTC. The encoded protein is CASSVGSLDEQFF.

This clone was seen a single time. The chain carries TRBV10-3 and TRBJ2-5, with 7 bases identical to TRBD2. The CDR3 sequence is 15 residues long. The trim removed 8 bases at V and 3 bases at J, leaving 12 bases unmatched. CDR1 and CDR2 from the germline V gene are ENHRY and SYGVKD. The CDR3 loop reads CAIGAWGGGKETQYF. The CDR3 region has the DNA TGTGCCATCGGAGCTTGGGGCGGGGGTAAAGAGACCCAGTACTTC.

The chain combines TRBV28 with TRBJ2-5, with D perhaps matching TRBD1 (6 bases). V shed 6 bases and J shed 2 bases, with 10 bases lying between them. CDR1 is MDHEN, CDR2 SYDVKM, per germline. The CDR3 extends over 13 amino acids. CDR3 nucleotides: TGTGCCAGCAGAAGGACAGTACAAGAGACCCAGTACTTC. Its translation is CASRRTVQETQYF.